This passage covers 26 T cell receptor beta chains from one sample sequenced in a study of blood T cell repertoires in COVID-19. Generated by immunoSEQ multiplex PCR, the TCRdb table keeps only in-frame clones and is missing some. The sample records 200,000 to 250,000 clones, around four fifths being singletons. Sequencing was carried out using peripheral blood. These receptors originate from a woman aged 55-70 years with active or convalescent COVID-19.

The CDR3 DNA sequence: TGTGCCAGCAGCCTCCGGGGAGCCGGGGAGCTGTTTTTT. Amino acid sequence: CASSLRGAGELFF. The V call is TRBV9, the J call TRBJ2-2; TRBD2 is a possible D gene (5 bases). Looked up from germline, CDR1 is SGDLS and CDR2 is YYNGEE. The CDR3 is made up of 13 amino acids. Trimming removed 4 bases at V and 6 bases at J, with 10 bases between. The full variable domain, its missing parts supplied by reference TRBV9 and TRBJ2-2, is DSGVTQTPKHLITATGQRVTLRCSPRSGDLSVYWYQQSLDQGLQFLIQYYNGEERAKGNILERFSAQQFPDLHSELNLSSLELGDSALYFCASSLRGAGELFFGEGSRLTVL.

This clone was seen only once. The chain recombines TRBV9 with TRBJ2-1; maybe TRBD2 (6 bases). CDR1 and CDR2 (germline): SGDLS, YYNGEE. There are 16 residues in the CDR3. With 0 bases removed from V and 6 bases from J, the gap between germline ends came to 16 bases. The CDR3 DNA is TGTGCCAGCAGCGTAGGCCCCGGGCGGGGAACCAATGAGCAGTTCTTC. Its protein is CASSVGPGRGTNEQFF.

Remarks on this clone: The sample contains more than one DNA sequence encoding this CDR3. This chain joins TRBV5-6 and TRBJ1-4; 12 positions match TRBD1. CDR1 is SGHDT, CDR2 YYEEEE, per germline. J lost 7 bases, V lost 0 bases, and 4 bases had no gene match. CDR3 size: 16 residues. CDR3 amino acids: CASSLAGDRGREKLFF. CDR3 nucleotide sequence: TGTGCCAGCAGCTTGGCGGGGGACAGGGGGCGTGAAAAACTGTTTTTT.

The chain links TRBV5-1 to TRBJ2-7; TRBD2 aligns across 8 bases. The V gene end was trimmed by 0 bases and the J gene end by 6 bases; junction bases not matched to a gene: 5. The CDR3 is 14 residues long. The germline gives CDR1 SGHRS, CDR2 YFSETQ. The CDR3 loop reads CASSLGAGEGEQYV. The CDR3 nucleotides are TGCGCCAGCAGCTTGGGAGCGGGGGAGGGCGAGCAGTACGTC.

The chain links TRBV2 to TRBJ2-2, with 8 bases lining up with TRBD1. The J segment lost 0 bases and the V segment lost 6 bases, leaving 12 bases of the junction unmatched. The CDR3 has 18 amino acids. CDR1 is SNHLY and CDR2 is FYNNEI in the germline V gene. Here the CDR3 reads CASSVRPSTGANTGELFF. In DNA, the CDR3 is TGTGCCAGCAGCGTTCGTCCTTCGACAGGGGCGAACACCGGGGAGCTGTTTTTT.

The chain combines TRBV5-1 with TRBJ2-1; 10 bases line up with TRBD2. Germline CDR1 and CDR2: SGHRS and YFSETQ. V was clipped by 0 bases and J by 6 bases; unmatched bases: 15. The CDR3 length is 19 residues. The CDR3 loop is CASSLARGGPSGRINEQFF. The CDR3, as DNA: TGCGCCAGCAGCTTGGCGAGAGGTGGACCTAGCGGGAGAATCAATGAGCAGTTCTTC.

The J gene is TRBJ2-2, the V gene TRBV5-1, with a tentative D call TRBD2 (7 bases). In germline, CDR1 is SGHRS, CDR2 YFSETQ. Trimming left V 2 bases short and J 0 bases short, with 11 bases between. The CDR3 is made up of 16 amino acids. The CDR3 sequence: CASSLTGGTNTGELFF. CDR3 sequence (DNA): TGCGCCAGCAGCTTAACGGGGGGCACGAACACCGGGGAGCTGTTTTTT.

This sequence joins TRBV28 and TRBJ2-1, with 8 positions matching TRBD1. This CDR3 contains 14 residues. V gave up 8 bases and J gave up 3 bases; unmatched junction bases: 6. Germline CDR1 and CDR2: MDHEN and SYDVKM. The CDR3 coding sequence is TGTGCCAGCGGAACCGGGACAGGCTACAATGAGCAGTTCTTC. This sequence encodes CASGTGTGYNEQFF.

The chain employs TRBV5-1 and TRBJ2-7; 8 bases fit TRBD1. CDR1 is SGHRS, CDR2 YFSETQ, per germline. The CDR3 loop spans 14 amino acids. V dropped 4 bases and J dropped 3; count of bases not matched to a gene: 6. CDR3 DNA sequence: TGCGCCAGCAGCCCCCCGGGACAGGTCTACGAGCAGTACTTC. Amino acids: CASSPPGQVYEQYF. The whole variable domain, filled in from reference TRBV5-1 and TRBJ2-7, reads KAGVTQTPRYLIKTRGQQVTLSCSPISGHRSVSWYQQTPGQGLQFLFEYFSETQRNKGNFPGRFSGRQFSNSRSEMNVSTLELGDSALYLCASSPPGQVYEQYFGPGTRLTVT.

The J gene is TRBJ1-2, the V gene TRBV19; the D gene is possibly TRBD1 (5 bases). This CDR3 comprises 13 residues. Looked up from germline, CDR1 is LNHDA and CDR2 is SQIVND (reference sequence). V was clipped by 7 bases and J by 1 base, with 10 bases between them. The CDR3 is CASTQDINYGYTF. In nucleotides, the CDR3 is TGTGCCAGTACCCAGGACATTAACTATGGCTACACCTTC.

The J gene is TRBJ1-5, the V gene TRBV28, with 7 bases that match TRBD1. The CDR3 is made up of 15 amino acids. J gave up 6 bases and V 6 bases, and 11 bases lay outside the gene matches. The germline V gene encodes CDR1 MDHEN and CDR2 SYDVKM. The CDR3 protein is CASRRARQGGQPQHF. The CDR3 region has the DNA TGTGCCAGCAGACGAGCCAGGCAGGGGGGTCAGCCCCAGCATTTT. Full variable domain (remainder filled in from reference TRBV28 and TRBJ1-5): DVKVTQSSRYLVKRTGEKVFLECVQDMDHENMFWYRQDPGLGLRLIYFSYDVKMKEKGDIPEGYSVSREKKERFSLILESASTNQTSMYLCASRRARQGGQPQHFGDGTRLSIL.

This clone was observed a single time. This chain uses TRBV11-3 with TRBJ2-3, with D possibly being TRBD2 (7 bases). Germline V gives CDR1 SGHNT, CDR2 YENEEA. V shed 1 base and J shed 4 bases, with 15 bases lying between them. There are 16 residues in the CDR3. CDR3 sequence: CASSLVAGGGADTQYF. The DNA of the CDR3 is TGTGCCAGCAGCTTAGTCGCAGGCGGGGGCGCAGATACGCAGTATTTT.

The genes are TRBV7-8 and TRBJ2-3, with TRBD2 as a possible D gene (5 bases). Trimming removed 1 base at V and 3 bases at J, with 11 bases between. The CDR3 contains 15 residues. Germline V gene lookup returns CDR1 SGHVS and CDR2 FQNEAQ. The CDR3: CASSLGVWETDTQYF. CDR3 coding DNA: TGTGCCAGCAGCTTAGGAGTTTGGGAGACAGATACGCAGTATTTT. Supplemented by reference TRBV7-8 and TRBJ2-3, the full variable domain reads GAGVSQSPRYKVAKRGQDVALRCDPISGHVSLFWYQQALGQGPEFLTYFQNEAQLDKSGLPSDRFFAERPEGSVSTLKIQRTQQEDSAVYLCASSLGVWETDTQYFGPGTRLTVL.

The rearrangement uses TRBV3-1 (or the pseudogene TRBV3-2) and TRBJ1-2, with D possibly being TRBD1 (5 bases). Germline CDR1 reads LGHDT; CDR2 reads YNNKEL (reference sequence). V shed 1 base and J shed 6 bases, with 18 bases lying between them. This CDR3 contains 16 residues. In DNA, the CDR3 is TGTGCCAGCAGCCAAGTGTCCGGGGGATCTTTGCATGGCTACACCTTC. Translated: CASSQVSGGSLHGYTF.

The chain is built from TRBV6-6 and TRBJ2-1, with 9 bases identical to TRBD2. V lost 0 bases to trimming and J lost 4 bases; unmatched junction nucleotides: 4. Germline V gene lookup returns CDR1 MNHNY and CDR2 SVGAGI (reference sequence). The CDR3 is 16 amino acids. CDR3 amino acids: CASSYSAGGGYNEQFF. In DNA, the CDR3 is TGTGCCAGCAGTTACTCAGCGGGGGGCGGTTACAATGAGCAGTTCTTC.

The rearrangement joins TRBV5-4 to TRBJ2-7; 8 nucleotides match TRBD1. Germline V gene sequence: CDR1 SGHNT, CDR2 YYREEE (reference sequence). The CDR3 is 14 amino acids. The junction had 5 bases not matched to a gene; V was cut back by 0 bases and J by 6 bases. The DNA of the CDR3 is TGTGCCAGCAGCTTGGGGACAGGGATAGGCGAGCAGTACTTC. It translates to CASSLGTGIGEQYF.

The rearrangement uses TRBV5-1 and TRBJ2-3; 8 bases are a match to TRBD1. The CDR3 length is 15 residues. Trimming took 0 bases from V and 0 from J; bases not matched to a gene: 0. The germline CDR1 and CDR2 sequences are SGHRS and YFSETQ. In nucleotides, the CDR3 is TGCGCCAGCAGCTTGGACAGGGGGAGCACAGATACGCAGTATTTT. Translating it yields CASSLDRGSTDTQYF.

The chain carries TRBV15 and TRBJ2-7; 9 nucleotides agree with TRBD2. CDR1 is LNHNV, CDR2 YYDKDF, per germline (reference sequence). Unmatched junction bases numbered 10, after V lost 2 bases and J lost 2 bases. The CDR3 has 17 residues. The CDR3 region is CATSRSLSRTSAYEQYF. The DNA of the CDR3 is TGTGCCACCAGCAGATCGTTAAGCAGGACTAGCGCCTACGAGCAGTACTTC.

The V call is TRBV6-6, the J call TRBJ1-2; 7 bases map to TRBD1. There are 15 residues in the CDR3. The germline gives CDR1 MNHNY, CDR2 SVGAGI (reference sequence). J lost 7 bases, V lost 0 bases, and 8 bases had no gene match. CDR3 region: CASSYSDRRLRGYTF. In nucleotides, the CDR3 is TGTGCCAGCAGTTACTCGGACAGGAGACTGCGTGGCTACACCTTC.

The chain carries TRBV6-1 and TRBJ1-4; D ambiguous. The length of the CDR3 is 15 residues. The V gene's germline CDR1 is MNHNS and CDR2 SASEGT. V was pared by 2 bases and J by 4 bases, with 11 bases between. The CDR3 is CASSESVADNEKLFF. CDR3 DNA sequence: TGTGCCAGCAGTGAATCCGTGGCCGATAATGAAAAACTGTTTTTT.

The rearrangement links TRBV4-1 to TRBJ2-5; D unresolved. V was clipped by 0 bases and J by 2 bases, with 16 bases between them. The CDR3 sequence is 17 residues long. CDR1 is MGHRA and CDR2 is YSYEKL in the germline V gene. This CDR3 is CASSQDSSEYLQETQYF. The CDR3 coding sequence is TGCGCCAGCAGCCAAGATTCAAGCGAGTACCTACAAGAGACCCAGTACTTC.

The chain employs TRBV5-5 and TRBJ2-2; TRBD1 is a possible D gene (5 bases). V lost 4 bases to trimming and J lost 6 bases, with 10 bases between them. The CDR3 is 13 amino acids. The germline gives CDR1 SGHKS, CDR2 YYEKEE (reference sequence). The CDR3 reads CASSEDSSGELFF. In nucleotides, the CDR3 is TGTGCCAGCAGCGAAGACAGTTCCGGGGAGCTGTTTTTT.

The chain couples TRBV6-1 to TRBJ1-1, with unresolved D. This CDR3 has 15 amino acids. Trimming cost V 0 bases and J 0 bases, with 8 bases left between them. Germline values: CDR1 MNHNS, CDR2 SASEGT. The CDR3 loop is CASSEAAGLNTEAFF. The CDR3 bases are TGTGCCAGCAGTGAAGCGGCCGGGTTGAACACTGAAGCTTTCTTT.

This clone was counted between two and nine times. The rearrangement joins TRBV6-5 to TRBJ1-4; no firm D call. Trimming took off 8 bases at V and 4 bases at J, with 8 bases between the two ends. There are 12 residues in the CDR3. Germline-derived CDR1 and CDR2 are MNHEY and SVGAGI. CDR3 sequence reads: CASGPINEKLFF. Here the CDR3 DNA reads TGTGCCAGCGGGCCGATTAATGAAAAACTGTTTTTT.

The chain couples TRBV5-6 to TRBJ2-3; D might be TRBD1 (6 bases). Per the germline V gene, CDR1 is SGHDT and CDR2 is YYEEEE. The CDR3 totals 15 residues. The ends were cut back, 4 bases at V and 0 bases at J, with 12 bases in the middle. For the CDR3, the DNA is TGTGCCAGCAGCCCTACAGGGTCTAGCACAGATACGCAGTATTTT. Amino acid sequence: CASSPTGSSTDTQYF.

This chain connects TRBV4-2 to TRBJ2-7, with a weak D call TRBD2 (6 bases). This CDR3 has 16 amino acids. Germline-derived CDR1 and CDR2 are LGHNA and YNFKEQ. With 4 bases removed from V and 6 bases from J, the gap between germline ends came to 22 bases. The CDR3 nucleotides read TGTGCCAGCAGCCGATTACCGACAGCGGGCTCAAGCGAGCAGTACTTC. It is translated as CASSRLPTAGSSEQYF.